A single TCR beta chain is shown here with its context. Blood sampling was done at baseline, cycle 4 day 1, and cycle 7 day 1. This CDR3 spans 18 amino acids. The germline V gene has CDR1 MGHRA and CDR2 YSYEKL. The germline V and J ends were trimmed by 1 base and 0 bases, with 15 bases remaining between them. Assay used: immunoSEQ multiplex PCR; TCRdb lists only in-frame clones, some missing. The sample lists 20,000 to 25,000 clones; 75% to 95% were seen once. This sample stems from a study of OX40 agonist ivuxolimab in advanced cancers. Looking at the study overall: Every 2 weeks, patients got intravenous ivuxolimab at one of six dose levels (0.01-10 mg/kg). Earlier treatment with anti-PD-1, anti-PD-L1 or anti-CTLA-4 was permitted, and around 36% had received some.

The sample in question was CD4+ or CD8+ T cells sorted from blood, obtained in a trial of the OX40 agonist ivuxolimab. The chain couples TRBV4-1 to TRBJ1-4, with D possibly TRBD1 on 5 matching bases. The clonotype comes from an adult with an advanced solid tumor such as melanoma, head and neck, liver or kidney cancer. This chain's CDR3 is CASSQGFIGTSTNEKLFF. The CDR3 bases are TGCGCCAGCAGCCAAGGTTTCATCGGGACCTCAACTAATGAAAAACTGTTTTTT.